These 17 T cell receptor beta chains originate from one sample sequenced in a study of blood T cell repertoires in COVID-19. Sequencing used immunoSEQ multiplex PCR; TCRdb keeps in-frame clones, though not all of them. The sample lists fewer than 90,000 clones, 70% to 90% seen once, with approximately 1.9% in the top ten. Sequenced input: peripheral blood. All receptors come from an elderly woman with active or convalescent COVID-19.

The CDR3 DNA follows: TGTGCCAGCTCACCACCGAATGACAGAGAGACCCAGTACTTC. Its translation: CASSPPNDRETQYF. The V gene is TRBV18, the J gene TRBJ2-5; tentatively, D is TRBD1 (5 bases). The CDR3 covers 14 residues. The germline V and J ends were trimmed by 0 bases and 4 bases, with 9 bases remaining between them. Germline V gene sequence: CDR1 KGHSH, CDR2 LQKENI.

V gene TRBV5-1 combines with J gene TRBJ1-2; weak D call: TRBD1 (6 bases). With 1 base removed from V and 2 bases from J, the gap between germline ends came to 9 bases. Germline CDR1 reads SGHRS; CDR2 reads YFSETQ. The CDR3 has 14 residues. For the CDR3, the DNA is TGCGCCAGCAGCTTGAGTGACAGGAACTATGGCTACACCTTC. Amino acids: CASSLSDRNYGYTF. Variable domain in full (rest from reference TRBV5-1 and TRBJ1-2): KAGVTQTPRYLIKTRGQQVTLSCSPISGHRSVSWYQQTPGQGLQFLFEYFSETQRNKGNFPGRFSGRQFSNSRSEMNVSTLELGDSALYLCASSLSDRNYGYTFGSGTRLTVV.

This clone was picked up a small number of times. The rearrangement links TRBV2 to TRBJ1-3; D unresolved. Per the germline V gene, CDR1 is SNHLY and CDR2 is FYNNEI. The V end lost 6 bases, the J end lost 1 base, and 13 bases lay between the germline ends. The CDR3 covers 15 residues. CDR3 DNA sequence: TGTGCCAGCAGAGAGACGGGTGTTTCTGGAAACACCATATATTTT. This codes for CASRETGVSGNTIYF.

The chain has TRBV6-5 and TRBJ2-5, with 7 bases identical to TRBD1. The CDR3 covers 13 residues. CDR1 and CDR2 from the germline V gene are MNHEY and SVGAGI. J was trimmed by 5 bases and V by 6 bases; bases with no gene match: 6. The CDR3 DNA reads TGTGCCAGCAGCAGGGGGTCTGGGGAGACCCAGTACTTC. This gives the protein CASSRGSGETQYF.

This chain uses TRBV3-1 (or the pseudogene TRBV3-2) with TRBJ1-2; no firm D call. CDR1 is LGHDT, CDR2 YNNKEL, per germline (reference sequence). The germline V and J ends were trimmed by 0 bases and 9 bases, with 8 bases remaining between them. The CDR3 spans 12 residues. The CDR3 DNA is TGTGCCAGCAGCCAAGAGCCGAGCCGCTACACCTTC. It encodes CASSQEPSRYTF.

The genes are TRBV6-2 or TRBV6-3 and TRBJ2-6, with 9 nucleotides matching TRBD1. Trimming took 5 bases from V and 2 from J; bases not matched to a gene: 4. Germline CDR1 is MNHEY and CDR2 is SVGEGT. The CDR3 contains 16 residues. In DNA form, the CDR3 reads TGTGCCAGCAGTCAACAGGGGGCCCCTGGGGCCAACGTCCTGACTTTC. It specifies CASSQQGAPGANVLTF.

J is TRBJ1-2 and V is TRBV24-1; D gene uncertain. The V gene lost 4 bases and the J gene lost 4 bases, with 15 bases spanning the gap. The CDR3 runs 15 residues. Looked up from germline, CDR1 is KGHDR and CDR2 is SFDVKD. CDR3 protein: CATSDADERGYGYTF. The CDR3 DNA sequence: TGTGCCACCAGTGACGCAGACGAAAGAGGCTATGGCTACACCTTC.

The rearrangement links TRBV5-1 to TRBJ1-1; D call uncertain. This CDR3 has 14 amino acids. The V end lost 0 bases, the J end lost 0 bases, and 6 bases lay between the germline ends. From germline, CDR1 is SGHRS and CDR2 YFSETQ. CDR3 sequence: CASSLDRLNTEAFF. DNA of the CDR3: TGCGCCAGCAGCTTGGACAGACTGAACACTGAAGCTTTCTTT.

The chain carries TRBV4-2 and TRBJ1-4, with 7 bases that match TRBD1. The V and J ends lost 4 bases and 5 bases, in that order; junction bases with no gene match: 7. Germline V lookup: CDR1 LGHNA, CDR2 YNFKEQ. This CDR3 has 15 residues. CDR3 coding DNA: TGTGCCAGCAGCCCTCGACAGGGCTCGAATGAAAAACTGTTTTTT. This translates into CASSPRQGSNEKLFF.

The chain recombines TRBV5-1 with TRBJ2-7; D possibly corresponds to TRBD2 (5 bases). The length of the CDR3 is 12 residues. Germline assignment: CDR1 SGHRS and CDR2 YFSETQ. Trimming pared 0 bases from V and 6 bases from J, leaving 7 bases between. In nucleotides, the CDR3 is TGCGCCAGCAGCTTGGGGGAGCTCGAGCAGTACTTC. Its translation is CASSLGELEQYF.

This clone has just a few counts. This chain links TRBV3-1 (or the pseudogene TRBV3-2) with TRBJ1-6, with D maybe TRBD1 (6 bases). Germline CDR1 LGHDT, CDR2 YNNKEL (reference sequence). Trimming cost V 4 bases and J 5 bases, with 15 bases left between them. This CDR3 spans 16 amino acids. DNA for the CDR3: TGTGCCAGCAGCCCCCAGACAGGACCAAATAATTCACCCCTCCACTTT. Translation gives CASSPQTGPNNSPLHF.

This chain connects TRBV27 to TRBJ2-1, with 12 bases matching TRBD2. The trim removed 5 bases at V and 1 base at J, leaving 3 bases unmatched. The CDR3 loop spans 16 amino acids. The germline V gene encodes CDR1 MNHEY and CDR2 SMNVEV (reference sequence). DNA of the CDR3: TGTGCCAGCAGTCTCGGACTAGCGGGGTCCTACAATGAGCAGTTCTTC. Encoded protein: CASSLGLAGSYNEQFF.

The V call is TRBV9, the J call TRBJ1-6; no definite D call. Trimming left V 0 bases short and J 3 bases short, with 7 bases between. This CDR3 region has 15 residues. Per the germline V gene, CDR1 is SGDLS and CDR2 is YYNGEE. As DNA, the CDR3 is TGTGCCAGCAGCGTAGCGTCAGACTATAATTCACCCCTCCACTTT. Translation gives CASSVASDYNSPLHF. The whole variable domain, remainder taken from reference TRBV9 and TRBJ1-6, is DSGVTQTPKHLITATGQRVTLRCSPRSGDLSVYWYQQSLDQGLQFLIQYYNGEERAKGNILERFSAQQFPDLHSELNLSSLELGDSALYFCASSVASDYNSPLHFGNGTRLTVT.

This rearrangement joins TRBV7-8 to TRBJ2-2, with D possibly matching TRBD1 (7 bases). Germline CDR1 reads SGHVS; CDR2 reads FQNEAQ. V dropped 8 bases and J dropped 5 bases, with 15 bases sitting between them. The CDR3 is 14 residues long. The DNA of the CDR3 is TGTGCCAGCCCTGAGGGGGCGGGAACCGGGGAGCTGTTTTTT. It codes for CASPEGAGTGELFF.

This clone was detected once. This rearrangement joins TRBV7-9 to TRBJ2-1; TRBD2 agrees at 8 bases. Per germline, CDR1 SEHNR and CDR2 FQNEAQ (reference sequence). This CDR3 comprises 15 residues. Trimming at V came to 5 bases and at J to 2 bases, leaving 5 bases not matched to a gene. The chain's CDR3 is CASSPTSGPYNEQFF. CDR3 bases: TGTGCCAGCAGCCCTACTAGCGGCCCCTACAATGAGCAGTTCTTC.

This chain joins TRBV18 and TRBJ1-1; D not resolved. Germline V gene sequence: CDR1 KGHSH, CDR2 LQKENI. V was cut by 2 bases and J by 0 bases, with 7 bases left in between. This CDR3 spans 14 amino acids. The CDR3 DNA follows: TGTGCCAGCTCACCATCTAGACTGAACACTGAAGCTTTCTTT. Encoded protein: CASSPSRLNTEAFF.

In its sample, this clone was seen a few times. This chain uses TRBV30 with TRBJ1-1; TRBD1 is a possible D gene (5 bases). Germline assignment: CDR1 GTSNPN and CDR2 SVGIG (reference sequence). The CDR3 totals 13 residues. Trimming shortened V by 1 base and J by 1 base, and 7 bases separated the two germline ends. The CDR3 is CAWSGQPNTEAFF. The CDR3 DNA is TGTGCCTGGAGTGGACAGCCGAACACTGAAGCTTTCTTT.